This T cell receptor (beta chain) originates from a study of blood T cell repertoires in COVID-19. Data came from immunoSEQ multiplex PCR; TCRdb stores just in-frame clones and leaves some out. This sample carries fewer than 450,000 clones, roughly 87% of them seen once, and the ten largest clones take roughly 1%. The germline V and J ends were trimmed by 2 bases and 5 bases, with 15 bases remaining between them. The length of the CDR3 is 15 residues. In germline, CDR1 is MNHNS, CDR2 SASEGT. The sample taken for sequencing was PBMCs or T cells enriched from blood (not recorded which). V is TRBV6-1 and J is TRBJ1-2; D is ambiguous. The origin of this receptor is a woman aged 25 to 39 who had recovered from COVID-19. CDR3 bases: TGTGCCAGCAGTGAAAATGGTGGCAGAGGATATGGCTACACCTTC. This codes for CASSENGGRGYGYTF.